This entry describes one T cell receptor (beta chain). The table came from immunoSEQ multiplex PCR; TCRdb's copy has only in-frame clones and leaves some out. The table shows approximately 280,000 clones, with almost 90% occurring only once. The sample originates from a study of blood T cell repertoires in COVID-19. Each participant's cohort was designated according to participant-reported clinical history. Germline V CDR1 and CDR2: SGHTA, FQGNSA. The CDR3 is 17 residues long. The V segment lost 6 bases and the J segment 2 bases; nucleotides outside the gene matches: 11. This chain connects TRBV7-2 to TRBJ2-3, with TRBD1 matching over 10 bases. This clonotype was obtained from a woman between 18 and 29 years old with acute COVID-19. Sequencing used PBMCs or T cells enriched from blood (not recorded which). The CDR3 protein is CASRGVLGQGNTDTQYF. In DNA form, the CDR3 reads TGTGCCAGCAGAGGGGTCCTGGGACAGGGGAACACAGATACGCAGTATTTT. Supplemented by reference TRBV7-2 and TRBJ2-3, the full variable domain reads GAGVSQSPSNKVTEKGKDVELRCDPISGHTALYWYRQSLGQGLEFLIYFQGNSAPDKSGLPSDRFSAERTGGSVSTLTIQRTQQEDSAVYLCASRGVLGQGNTDTQYFGPGTRLTVL.